One T cell receptor beta chain is described in this entry. Next came a second PCR, run for about 7 to 12 cycles, which used a sample-barcoded 5' primer along with a J-beta primer mix. TCRdb passed the 5' RACE reads through MiXCR, listing each CDR3 protein once. This sample has approximately 730,000 distinct CDR3 sequences; around 40% occur once, and the top ten carry around a fifth. These data belong to a study of blood T cells in healthy people across ages. V was clipped by 2 bases and J by 0 bases, with 4 bases between them. Germline values: CDR1 MRHNA, CDR2 SNTAGT. The CDR3 length is 14 residues. The sequence came from a woman aged 55-69 years in good health. V usage is TRBV6-4 and J usage is TRBJ2-2; D not certain. The sequenced sample was blood. CDR3 bases: TGTGCCAGCAGTGACGAGGCGAACACCGGGGAGCTGTTTTTT. Protein sequence: CASSDEANTGELFF.